The clone carrying this T cell receptor (beta chain) has only a few counts. The primer mix had 60 Vbeta and 13 Jbeta primers. Only in-frame clones appear in the TCRdb table, and some are missing; sequencing was by immunoSEQ multiplex PCR. The table has some 100,000 clones, roughly 80% seen once; the top ten hold about 2.5%. The sample comes from a study of cytomegalovirus exposure and HLA in healthy donors. The sequenced sample was PBMCs. The source is a female donor in good health and CMV-seronegative.

The CDR3 DNA reads as TGTGCCAGCAGCTCCCCTCGGGCAGATACGCAGTATTTT. Its translation: CASSSPRADTQYF. The rearrangement links TRBV5-6 to TRBJ2-3, with D unresolved. The CDR3 has 13 residues. Germline CDR1 SGHDT, CDR2 YYEEEE. With 3 bases removed from V and 4 bases from J, the gap between germline ends came to 9 bases.